Listed below are T cell receptor beta chains from one sample, sequenced in a study of blood T cell repertoires in COVID-19. The assay was immunoSEQ multiplex PCR, and TCRdb's table has in-frame clones only and misses some. The table has about 240,000 clones, about nine tenths seen once. Sample: peripheral blood. These receptors were taken from a man aged 55 to 69 with acute or convalescent COVID-19. CDR3s include the opening cysteine and the closing phenylalanine or tryptophan. The D gene is left open where the match is weak. Rows give clone size only sometimes, using once, few, many, or a class for an expanded clone.

. TRBJ1-6 TRBV28 TRBD1 TGTGCCAGCAGCTATACGACAGGGGGCTATTCACCCCTCCACTTT CASSYTTGGYSPLHF
. TRBJ1-5 TRBV3-1/TRBV3-2 . TGTGCCAGCAGCCCGGGAGTGGTTAATCAGCCCCAGCATTTT CASSPGVVNQPQHF
. TRBJ2-6 TRBV29-1 TRBD2 TGCAGCGTTCTAGCGGGAGGAGGTGCTGGGGCCAACGTCCTGACTTTC CSVLAGGGAGANVLTF
few TRBJ2-7 TRBV6-6 . TGTGCCAGCAGGCAGACCTACGAGCAGTACTTC CASRQTYEQYF
. TRBJ2-5 TRBV11-3 . TGTGCCAGCAGGGCTCAAGAGACCCAGTACTTC CASRAQETQYF
once TRBJ2-1 TRBV29-1 . TGCAGCGTTGGAATTAGCGTGGGTAATGAGCAGTTCTTC CSVGISVGNEQFF
once TRBJ2-7 TRBV5-4 TRBD1 TGTGCCAGCAGCTTGGACAGGGGGCAAACCTACGAGCAGTACTTC CASSLDRGQTYEQYF
. TRBJ1-2 TRBV12-3/TRBV12-4 . TGTGCCAGCAGTTTAGTTCGGGGGATGGGCTACACCTTC CASSLVRGMGYTF
few TRBJ2-5 TRBV7-9 . TGTGCCAGCAGCCCTCGACAGACGTCAACAGAGACCCAGTACTTC CASSPRQTSTETQYF
. TRBJ1-1 TRBV28 TRBD1 TGTGCCAGCAGTTCCGGACAGGGGTGGAGAGCTTTCTTT CASSSGQGWRAFF
. TRBJ1-1 TRBV6-6 . TGTGCCCTAGGGGGGGGGAACACTGAAGCTTTCTTT CALGGGNTEAFF
. TRBJ1-2 TRBV5-1 . TGCGCCAGCAGCTTGACACAGGGCAACTATGGCTACACCTTC CASSLTQGNYGYTF
. TRBJ2-5 TRBV18 . TGTGCCAGCTCACCACCGGGCAGGTTAGAGACCCAGTACTTC CASSPPGRLETQYF
. TRBJ1-3 TRBV30 . TGTGCCTGGACGCAAAGGGGGAGAGGAAACACCATATATTTT CAWTQRGRGNTIYF
. TRBJ1-2 TRBV27 . TGTGCCAGCAGTTTATCGTGGGGCCCAAACTATGGCTACACCTTC CASSLSWGPNYGYTF
. TRBJ2-7 TRBV7-9 TRBD1 TGTGCCAGCAGCCGAGTCCTCGGGACAGACTACGAGCAGTACTTC CASSRVLGTDYEQYF
. TRBJ1-4 TRBV9 TRBD1 TGTGCCAGCAGCGTAGGGTGGGGACAGGTCAATGAAAAACTGTTTTTT CASSVGWGQVNEKLFF
. TRBJ1-1 TRBV5-1 . TGCGCCAGCAGTCTGAACATTCGGGGGACGGGTGAAGCTTTCTTT CASSLNIRGTGEAFF
. TRBJ2-1 TRBV27 . TGTGCCAGCAGCCTGGGGTTGGGGGGGGCTGATGAGCAGTTCTTC CASSLGLGGADEQFF
. TRBJ2-1 TRBV9 . TGTGCCAGCAGCACCGGGACTGGCTCCTACAATGAGCAGTTCTTC CASSTGTGSYNEQFF
. TRBJ2-1 TRBV9 . TGTGCCAGCAGCCTCACAGCGGCCGTATTACTGAGCAATGAGCAGTTCTTC CASSLTAAVLLSNEQFF
. TRBJ2-1 TRBV5-1 . TGCGCCAGCAGCAACCCCGGACAGCCCTACAATGAGCAGTTCTTC CASSNPGQPYNEQFF
. TRBJ1-3 TRBV9 TRBD1 TGTGCCAGCAGCCAGGGACAGGGGAGTTGGGAATCTGGAAACACCATATATTTT CASSQGQGSWESGNTIYF
once TRBJ1-2 TRBV10-1 . TGCGCCAGCAGTACCCCCGGAGGGTCTGTTTGTTGCTACACCTTC CASSTPGGSVCCYTF
. TRBJ2-7 TRBV4-1 TRBD1 TGCGCCAGCAGCCAGGGACAGGACTACGAGCAGTACTTC CASSQGQDYEQYF
. TRBJ2-3 TRBV13 . TGTGCCAGCAGCTCTACCCCTCAGAGCGGAACTGGTGGAGGTACGCAGTATTTT CASSSTPQSGTGGGTQYF
. TRBJ2-5 TRBV28 TRBD1 TGTGCCAGCAGTTTATTGAGAACGGGACAGCACCAAGAGACCCAGTACTTC CASSLLRTGQHQETQYF